This T cell receptor (beta chain) was sequenced for a study of blood T cell repertoires in COVID-19. Turning to the study itself: Specimens from acute and convalescent COVID-19 originated in the United States, Italy and Spain. Sample material is recorded as cDNA or gDNA derived from T cells, B-cell-depleted T cells, or PBMCs.

CDR1 and CDR2 from the germline V gene are SGHRS and YFSETQ. Trimming took 4 bases from V and 2 from J; bases not matched to a gene: 9. The CDR3 is made up of 16 amino acids. The table came from immunoSEQ multiplex PCR; TCRdb's copy has only in-frame clones and leaves some out. The sample contains around 120,000 clones, around 63% of which appear only once. Material: peripheral blood. The sequence came from a woman in her 70s with acute or convalescent COVID-19. The chain combines TRBV5-1 with TRBJ2-7; 10 bases match TRBD1. Written as DNA, the CDR3 is TGCGCCAGCAGCCCCATCGGGACAGGGGCCACCTACGAGCAGTACTTC. Its protein product is CASSPIGTGATYEQYF.